This T cell receptor (beta chain) stems from a study of blood T cell repertoires in COVID-19. Study context: Samples taken during acute and convalescent COVID-19 were collected in the United States, Italy and Spain. T cells, B-cell-depleted T cells, or PBMCs supplied cDNA or gDNA.

In the authors' methods: Reference gene primer amplification yielded estimated nucleated cell counts. Data came from immunoSEQ multiplex PCR; TCRdb stores just in-frame clones and leaves some out. The V and J calls and clone size are taken from that table; D and trimming were inferred from the DNA. The sample comprises about 55,000 clones, about 90% of which are singletons, and less than 20% rests with the top ten. Trimming removed 3 bases at V and 6 bases at J, with 5 bases between. This CDR3 is 11 amino acids long. Per germline, CDR1 DFQATT and CDR2 SNEGSKA (reference sequence). The TCR originated in a human donor with active COVID-19. The donor label of this sample is uncertain. V gene TRBV20-1 combines with J gene TRBJ1-4; D not certain. Sequencing input: peripheral blood. CDR3 sequence reads: CSASIHEKLFF. Written as DNA, the CDR3 is TGCAGTGCTAGCATTCATGAAAAACTGTTTTTT.